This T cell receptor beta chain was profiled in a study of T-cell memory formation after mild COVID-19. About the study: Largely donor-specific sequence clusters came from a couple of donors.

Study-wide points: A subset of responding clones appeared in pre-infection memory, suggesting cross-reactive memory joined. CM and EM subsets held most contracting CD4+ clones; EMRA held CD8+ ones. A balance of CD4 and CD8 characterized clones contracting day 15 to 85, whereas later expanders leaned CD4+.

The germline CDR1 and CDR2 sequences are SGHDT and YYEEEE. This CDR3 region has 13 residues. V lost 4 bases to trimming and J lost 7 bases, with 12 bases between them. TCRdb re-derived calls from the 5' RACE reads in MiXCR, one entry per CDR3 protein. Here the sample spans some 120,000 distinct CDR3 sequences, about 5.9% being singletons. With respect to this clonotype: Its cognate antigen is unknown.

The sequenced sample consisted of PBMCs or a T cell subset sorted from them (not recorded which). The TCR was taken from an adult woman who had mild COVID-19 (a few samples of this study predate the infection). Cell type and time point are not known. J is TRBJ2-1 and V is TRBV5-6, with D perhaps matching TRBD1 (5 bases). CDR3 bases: TGTGCCAGCAGCACGTGGGGCAGAAATGAGCAGTTCTTC. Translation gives CASSTWGRNEQFF.